Listed below are T cell receptor beta chains from one sample, sequenced in a study of blood T cell repertoires in COVID-19. Produced via immunoSEQ multiplex PCR; TCRdb's table is partial and in-frame only. The sample holds some 49,000 clones, under 90% seen once. Sequenced input: peripheral blood. These receptors came from a woman aged 80 or over with COVID-19, enrolled during active disease. CDR3s include the opening cysteine and the closing phenylalanine or tryptophan. The D gene is left open where the match is weak. Some rows have no size entry. The others give once, few or many, or a class for an expanded clone.

CDR3 protein,CDR3 DNA,V gene,D gene,J gene,clone size
CASRVGLYNEQFF,TGCGCCAGCAGGGTTGGACTCTACAATGAGCAGTTCTTC,TRBV5-1,.,TRBJ2-1,.
CASSLTLTGDGYTF,TGTGCCAGCAGCTTAACGTTGACGGGGGATGGCTACACCTTC,TRBV7-3,.,TRBJ1-2,.
CASSLLSGGRGYTF,TGTGCCAGCAGTTTACTTTCAGGGGGACGTGGCTACACCTTC,TRBV28,TRBD1,TRBJ1-2,.
CASSAPSGRSTGELFF,TGTGCCAGCTCAGCGCCTAGCGGGAGAAGCACCGGGGAGCTGTTTTTT,TRBV18,TRBD2,TRBJ2-2,.
CASSPGLDEQFF,TGTGCCAGTAGTCCGGGGTTGGATGAGCAGTTCTTC,TRBV19,.,TRBJ2-1,.
CASLPSEGGQPQHF,TGTGCCAGCCTTCCCTCCGAAGGGGGTCAGCCCCAGCATTTT,TRBV6-5,.,TRBJ1-5,.
CASRGQGTYNEQFF,TGTGCCAGTAGGGGGCAGGGGACGTACAATGAGCAGTTCTTC,TRBV19,.,TRBJ2-1,.
CASSYSNRGRWGYTF,TGTGCCAGCAGTTACTCTAACAGGGGACGATGGGGCTACACCTTC,TRBV6-5,TRBD1,TRBJ1-2,.
CAISDRAGANVLTF,TGTGCCATCAGTGACAGGGCTGGGGCCAACGTCCTGACTTTC,TRBV10-3,.,TRBJ2-6,.
CASSLTYSGRAGELFF,TGTGCCAGCAGCCTTACCTATAGCGGGAGGGCCGGGGAGCTGTTTTTT,TRBV27,TRBD2,TRBJ2-2,.
CASSYLAGEDEQFF,TGTGCCAGCAGCTACCTAGCGGGTGAGGACGAGCAGTTCTTC,TRBV11-3,TRBD2,TRBJ2-1,.
CASSLLGGSFQETQYF,TGTGCCAGCAGTTTACTGGGCGGGAGTTTCCAAGAGACCCAGTACTTC,TRBV27,TRBD2,TRBJ2-5,.
CATTNRGRAEKLFF,TGTGCCACGACCAACAGGGGGCGCGCTGAAAAACTGTTTTTT,TRBV7-9,TRBD1,TRBJ1-4,.
CASSQTDRGNNEQFF,TGTGCCAGCAGCCAAACGGACAGGGGGAACAATGAGCAGTTCTTC,TRBV11-2,TRBD1,TRBJ2-1,once
CSVGQASGRNTQYF,TGCAGCGTTGGCCAGGCTAGCGGGAGGAATACGCAGTATTTT,TRBV29-1,TRBD2,TRBJ2-3,.
CASRTGLGYGYTF,TGTGCCAGTAGGACTGGCTTGGGCTATGGCTACACCTTC,TRBV19,.,TRBJ1-2,.
CASSRTGQTTEAFF,TGTGCCAGCAGCCGTACAGGGCAAACGACTGAAGCTTTCTTT,TRBV7-9,.,TRBJ1-1,.
CASSLDPSGVYEQYF,TGTGCCAGCAGCTTAGATCCTAGCGGGGTCTACGAGCAGTACTTC,TRBV7-9,TRBD2,TRBJ2-7,many
CASSQGMRAKPNYGYTF,TGCGCCAGCAGCCAAGGCATGCGGGCTAAACCTAACTATGGCTACACCTTC,TRBV4-1,.,TRBJ1-2,few
CASSPYLEATDTQYF,TGTGCCAGCAGCCCATACCTAGAGGCCACAGATACGCAGTATTTT,TRBV9,.,TRBJ2-3,few
CASSVQGAVGDEQYF,TGTGCCAGTAGTGTACAGGGGGCGGTCGGGGACGAGCAGTACTTC,TRBV19,TRBD1,TRBJ2-7,once
CAISSTGDNEKLFF,TGTGCCATCAGTTCCACAGGGGACAATGAAAAACTGTTTTTT,TRBV10-3,TRBD1,TRBJ1-4,few
CASSLSPRGSEQYF,TGTGCCAGCAGCTTAAGCCCGAGGGGGAGCGAGCAGTACTTC,TRBV7-3,.,TRBJ2-7,.
CASSQVAGSYNEQFF,TGCGCCAGCAGCCAAGTAGCGGGATCCTACAATGAGCAGTTCTTC,TRBV4-1,TRBD2,TRBJ2-1,.
CASSLDGGRRFDEQYF,TGTGCCAGCAGCTTAGACGGCGGGAGAAGGTTTGACGAGCAGTACTTC,TRBV11-2,TRBD2,TRBJ2-7,.
CASRPTGYEQYF,TGTGCCAGCAGGCCGACAGGGTACGAGCAGTACTTC,TRBV28,TRBD1,TRBJ2-7,.
CASSQSSGLARTGELFF,TGTGCCAGCAGTCAATCATCGGGACTAGCGCGAACCGGGGAGCTGTTTTTT,TRBV2,TRBD2,TRBJ2-2,.
CASSQELAKGYEQYF,TGTGCCAGCAGCCAAGAACTAGCCAAGGGCTACGAGCAGTACTTC,TRBV14,.,TRBJ2-7,.
CASSRGQGSYEQYF,TGTGCCAGCAGCCGGGGACAGGGGTCCTACGAGCAGTACTTC,TRBV27,TRBD1,TRBJ2-7,.
CASSLRSSSAFF,TGTGCCAGCAGCTTACGGTCGTCCTCTGCTTTCTTT,TRBV5-5,.,TRBJ1-1,medium-sized
CASSVGTSYNEQFF,TGTGCCAGCAGCGTAGGGACTAGCTACAATGAGCAGTTCTTC,TRBV9,TRBD2,TRBJ2-1,.
CASSQVQNTEAFF,TGTGCCAGCAGCCAAGTACAGAACACTGAAGCTTTCTTT,TRBV3-1/TRBV3-2,.,TRBJ1-1,.
CATSDLGADGEQFF,TGTGCCACCAGTGATTTGGGAGCGGACGGTGAGCAGTTCTTC,TRBV24-1,.,TRBJ2-1,.
CASSFSQDTQYF,TGTGCCAGCAGTTTTAGTCAAGATACGCAGTATTTT,TRBV27,.,TRBJ2-3,.
CASRQDSGRMNTEAFF,TGCGCCAGCAGGCAGGACAGCGGACGCATGAACACTGAAGCTTTCTTT,TRBV5-1,.,TRBJ1-1,.
CASSLWGGRITEAFF,TGTGCCAGCAGTTTATGGGGGGGACGGATAACGGAAGCTTTCTTT,TRBV27,.,TRBJ1-1,.
CASSEGSLAGGFYGYTF,TGTGCCAGCAGTGAGGGGTCGTTGGCAGGGGGCTTCTATGGCTACACCTTC,TRBV2,TRBD1,TRBJ1-2,.
CATYAPGTVYGYTF,TGTGCCACCTATGCCCCCGGGACAGTCTATGGCTACACCTTC,TRBV10-3,TRBD1,TRBJ1-2,.
CASTVNEYQGACSPLHF,TGTGCCAGCACCGTTAACGAGTACCAGGGGGCATGTTCACCCCTCCACTTT,TRBV9,TRBD1,TRBJ1-6,.
CASSPGGLTGANVLTF,TGTGCCAGCAGCCCCGGGGGACTGACTGGGGCCAACGTCCTGACTTTC,TRBV7-8,.,TRBJ2-6,.
CASSQDGNRVRPEAFF,TGTGCCAGCAGCCAAGATGGTAACAGGGTCAGGCCTGAAGCTTTCTTT,TRBV3-1/TRBV3-2,.,TRBJ1-1,.
CASSKDRGNDNEQFF,TGTGCCAGCTCAAAAGACAGGGGAAACGACAATGAGCAGTTCTTC,TRBV18,TRBD1,TRBJ2-1,.
CASSRADRDYGYTF,TGTGCCAGCAGTCGAGCGGACAGGGACTATGGCTACACCTTC,TRBV27,TRBD1,TRBJ1-2,once